What follows are 24 T cell receptor beta chains derived from one specimen sequenced in a study of OX40 agonist ivuxolimab in advanced cancers. The repertoire was sequenced with immunoSEQ multiplex PCR; TCRdb's copy has only in-frame clones and lacks some. This table has about 35,000 clones, about 80% appearing once. Sample: CD4+ or CD8+ T cells sorted from blood, taken in a trial of the OX40 agonist ivuxolimab. These receptors originate from an adult with an advanced solid tumor such as melanoma, head and neck, liver or kidney cancer.

With respect to this clone: The same CDR3 is also encoded by other DNA sequences in this sample. This sequence joins TRBV11-2 and TRBJ1-1; D is undetermined. Germline V gene lookup returns CDR1 SGHAT and CDR2 FQNNGV. Deletions cut 5 bases from V and 4 bases from J, with 11 bases between. The CDR3 is 13 residues long. CDR3: CASSPKGGTEAFF. The CDR3 nucleotides are TGTGCCAGCAGCCCAAAGGGAGGCACTGAAGCTTTCTTT.

This clone has only a few counts. The chain recombines TRBV6-1 with TRBJ2-1; TRBD2 matches 9 bases. Germline CDR1 MNHNS, CDR2 SASEGT. The length of the CDR3 is 14 residues. Unmatched junction bases numbered 5, after V lost 7 bases and J lost 4 bases. The CDR3: CASIRAGGYNEQFF. CDR3 nucleotide sequence: TGTGCCAGCATAAGGGCGGGGGGGTACAATGAGCAGTTCTTC.

The chain recombines TRBV19 with TRBJ1-5; D remains ambiguous. The CDR3 has 18 amino acids. Germline loops: CDR1 LNHDA, CDR2 SQIVND (reference sequence). Trimming pared 0 bases from V and 0 bases from J, leaving 15 bases between. CDR3 loop: CASSIDGGGAHSNQPQHF. In nucleotides, the CDR3 is TGTGCCAGTAGTATAGACGGAGGCGGAGCCCATAGCAATCAGCCCCAGCATTTT.

This clone has only a few counts. The chain links TRBV5-6 to TRBJ1-2; D is unclear. The CDR3 totals 15 residues. The V gene's germline CDR1 is SGHDT and CDR2 YYEEEE. V was cut by 0 bases and J by 4 bases, with 13 bases left in between. The CDR3 is CASSLALAEPYGYTF. The CDR3 coding sequence is TGTGCCAGCAGCTTGGCTCTAGCAGAACCCTATGGCTACACCTTC.

The chain uses TRBV7-2 and TRBJ2-5, with D uncertain. V lost 3 bases and J lost 3, with 5 bases in between. From germline, CDR1 is SGHTA and CDR2 FQGNSA. The CDR3 sequence is 12 residues long. The CDR3 reads CASSFTKETQYF. CDR3 nucleotide sequence: TGTGCCAGCAGCTTCACTAAAGAGACCCAGTACTTC.

This clone was seen only once. The CDR3 DNA reads as TGCGCCAGCAGCTTGGTCGCTCAGGGACAGGGTAATTCACCCCTCCACTTT. It yields the protein CASSLVAQGQGNSPLHF. V usage is TRBV5-1 and J usage is TRBJ1-6, with 9 bases matching TRBD1. The junction had 7 bases not matched to a gene; V was cut back by 0 bases and J by 6 bases. The CDR3 has 17 residues. Germline V gene lookup returns CDR1 SGHRS and CDR2 YFSETQ.

The chain is built from TRBV7-2 and TRBJ2-5; the match to TRBD1 covers 10 bases. Germline V lookup: CDR1 SGHTA, CDR2 FQGNSA. The V gene end was trimmed by 3 bases and the J gene end by 6 bases; junction bases not matched to a gene: 7. The CDR3 has 15 amino acids. CDR3 sequence reads: CASSLGQGISQTQYF. DNA for the CDR3: TGTGCCAGCAGCTTGGGACAGGGGATTTCGCAGACCCAGTACTTC. Full variable domain (remainder filled in from reference TRBV7-2 and TRBJ2-5): GAGVSQSPSNKVTEKGKDVELRCDPISGHTALYWYRQSLGQGLEFLIYFQGNSAPDKSGLPSDRFSAERTGGSVSTLTIQRTQQEDSAVYLCASSLGQGISQTQYFGPGTRLLVL.

The chain carries TRBV6-1 and TRBJ1-5; unclear D gene. The V end lost 3 bases, the J end lost 9 bases, and 9 bases lay between the germline ends. Germline CDR1 and CDR2: MNHNS and SASEGT. This CDR3 region has 12 residues. As DNA, the CDR3 is TGTGCCAGCAGTGAGCCGCCAGGGCCCCAGCATTTT. It encodes CASSEPPGPQHF.

V usage is TRBV9 and J usage is TRBJ2-1, with 11 bases matching TRBD2. The CDR3 runs to 14 residues. Germline CDR1 and CDR2: SGDLS and YYNGEE. Trimming took 2 bases from V and 8 from J; bases not matched to a gene: 3. The CDR3 DNA sequence: TGTGCCAGCAGCGTTAGCGGGGGGGCCGATGAGCAGTTCTTC. Translated, it gives CASSVSGGADEQFF.

The chain carries TRBV29-1 and TRBJ1-1; perhaps TRBD1 as D (6 bases). Trimming pared 4 bases from V and 5 bases from J, leaving 11 bases between. This CDR3 region has 12 residues. Looked up from germline, CDR1 is SQVTM and CDR2 is ANQGSEA. This CDR3 reads CSVARGETEAFF. CDR3 nucleotide sequence: TGCAGCGTTGCTAGGGGGGAGACTGAAGCTTTCTTT.

The rearrangement joins TRBV5-1 to TRBJ2-3; D possibly corresponds to TRBD2 (5 bases). The germline V and J ends were trimmed by 0 bases and 3 bases, with 17 bases remaining between them. The germline CDR1 and CDR2 sequences are SGHRS and YFSETQ. This CDR3 region has 17 residues. The CDR3 DNA is TGCGCCAGCAGCTTGGATCCCCGCGGGCCGCTTACAGATACGCAGTATTTT. This translates into CASSLDPRGPLTDTQYF.

The V and J genes are TRBV30 and TRBJ1-1; TRBD1 matches 7 bases. Germline CDR1 is GTSNPN and CDR2 is SVGIG (reference sequence). The CDR3 sequence is 12 residues long. J lost 3 bases, V lost 8 bases, and 6 bases had no gene match. As DNA, the CDR3 is TGTGCCGTAGACAGGGATTACACTGAAGCTTTCTTT. It is translated as CAVDRDYTEAFF.

Written as DNA, the CDR3 is TGCGCCAGCAGTGAGTTAAGGGACAATGAGCAGTTCTTC. Translation gives CASSELRDNEQFF. The rearrangement uses TRBV10-1 and TRBJ2-1; no firm D call. Germline CDR1 and CDR2: WNHNN and SYGVQD (reference sequence). V was shortened by 1 base and J by 5 bases, with 6 bases between the two germline ends. The CDR3 runs to 13 residues.

The gene calls are TRBV6-6 and TRBJ1-1; no clear D. Germline loops: CDR1 MNHNY, CDR2 SVGAGI (reference sequence). The CDR3 extends over 13 amino acids. Trimming left V 4 bases short and J 0 bases short, with 6 bases between. The CDR3 loop reads CASSLYLNTEAFF. In DNA form, the CDR3 reads TGTGCCAGCAGTTTGTATTTGAACACTGAAGCTTTCTTT.

J is TRBJ1-1 and V is TRBV6-5, with D hard to call. V was pared by 4 bases and J by 0 bases, with 6 bases between. Germline lookup yields CDR1 MNHEY and CDR2 SVGAGI. This CDR3 has 13 residues. The DNA of the CDR3 is TGTGCCAGCAGTTTGTATTTGAACACTGAAGCTTTCTTT. Protein sequence: CASSLYLNTEAFF.

The rearrangement joins TRBV13 to TRBJ2-5, with 12 bases fitting TRBD2. Germline V gives CDR1 PRHDT, CDR2 FYEKMQ (reference sequence). The ends lost 4 bases at V and 5 bases at J; junction bases unmatched: 2. The CDR3 is 14 amino acids. DNA for the CDR3: TGTGCCAGCAGCTCTAGCGGGGGGGCTGAGACCCAGTACTTC. Residues: CASSSSGGAETQYF.

The V call is TRBV7-2, the J call TRBJ2-3, with 11 bases that match TRBD2. CDR3 length: 16 residues. Germline CDR1 SGHTA, CDR2 FQGNSA. V dropped 3 bases and J dropped 1; count of bases not matched to a gene: 3. CDR3 sequence (DNA): TGTGCCAGCAGCTTGATACTAGCGGGGGGCACAGATACGCAGTATTTT. Amino acid sequence: CASSLILAGGTDTQYF.

This clone was recorded a few times. V usage is TRBV19 and J usage is TRBJ1-2, with 8 bases fitting TRBD1. V was clipped by 5 bases and J by 8 bases; unmatched bases: 10. Per germline, CDR1 LNHDA and CDR2 SQIVND (reference sequence). The CDR3 runs 14 residues. This CDR3 reads CASSVMTGATGYTF. The CDR3, as DNA: TGTGCCAGTAGTGTAATGACAGGGGCTACGGGCTACACCTTC.

This chain links TRBV11-2 with TRBJ2-7; D may be TRBD1 (5 bases). Germline V gives CDR1 SGHAT, CDR2 FQNNGV. CDR3 length: 13 residues. The V end was cut by 3 bases, the J end by 5 bases, with 11 bases between. The CDR3 DNA is TGTGCCAGCAGCTTGACAGTCCGGGACGAGCAGTACTTC. Amino acid sequence: CASSLTVRDEQYF.

The CDR3 nucleotides are TGTGCCAGCAGCTTGATGTCTGCGGGAGGCGTGAACACTGAAGCTTTCTTT. Its protein product is CASSLMSAGGVNTEAFF. The chain links TRBV5-6 to TRBJ1-1; no firm D call. CDR3 size: 17 residues. V lost 1 base, J lost 0 bases, and 16 bases lay in between. Germline V gives CDR1 SGHDT, CDR2 YYEEEE.

The chain is built from TRBV5-1 and TRBJ2-3; D may be TRBD1 (6 bases). This CDR3 is 15 amino acids long. Germline CDR1 is SGHRS and CDR2 is YFSETQ. Deletions cut 3 bases from V and 6 bases from J, with 17 bases between. CDR3 protein: CASSWAAGVMDTQYF. Written as DNA, the CDR3 is TGCGCCAGCAGCTGGGCGGCAGGGGTGATGGATACGCAGTATTTT.

The gene calls are TRBV27 and TRBJ1-3; D remains ambiguous. Looked up from germline, CDR1 is MNHEY and CDR2 is SMNVEV (reference sequence). This CDR3 spans 15 amino acids. Trimming stripped 2 bases from V and 0 bases from J, with 8 bases between. CDR3 coding DNA: TGTGCCAGCAGTTTAACGGTTCACTCTGGAAACACCATATATTTT. This gives the protein CASSLTVHSGNTIYF.

This chain joins TRBV6-5 and TRBJ2-6, with D possibly matching TRBD2 (6 bases). This CDR3 spans 16 amino acids. Germline assignment: CDR1 MNHEY and CDR2 SVGAGI. V lost 0 bases, J lost 2 bases, and 8 bases lay in between. CDR3 nucleotides: TGTGCCAGCAGTTACTCCAGGGAGGCTGGGGCCAACGTCCTGACTTTC. Translated, it gives CASSYSREAGANVLTF.

This clone was detected only once. V and J are TRBV6-1 and TRBJ2-7, with 7 bases lining up with TRBD1. The CDR3 contains 13 residues. Germline V gene lookup returns CDR1 MNHNS and CDR2 SASEGT. With 10 bases clipped from V and 1 base from J, the junction kept 7 bases outside the gene matches. In DNA form, the CDR3 reads TGTGCCATCCTAGGACAGGCATCCTACGAGCAGTACGTC. Protein product: CAILGQASYEQYV.